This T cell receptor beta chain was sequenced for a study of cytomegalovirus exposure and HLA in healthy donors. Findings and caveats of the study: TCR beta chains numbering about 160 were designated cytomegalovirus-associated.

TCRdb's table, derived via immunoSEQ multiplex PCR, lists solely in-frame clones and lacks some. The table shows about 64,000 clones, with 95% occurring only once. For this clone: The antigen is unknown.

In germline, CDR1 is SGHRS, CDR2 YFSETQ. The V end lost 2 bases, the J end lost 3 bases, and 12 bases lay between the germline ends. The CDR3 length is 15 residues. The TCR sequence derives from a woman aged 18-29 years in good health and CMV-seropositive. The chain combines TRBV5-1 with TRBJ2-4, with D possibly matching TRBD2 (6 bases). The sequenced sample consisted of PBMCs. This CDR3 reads CASSLNGGYKNIQYF. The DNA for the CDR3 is TGCGCCAGCAGCTTAAACGGAGGGTACAAAAACATTCAGTACTTC.